This T cell receptor beta chain was retrieved from a study of shared clonotypes between healthy human individuals (dated by TCRdb to the early 2020s). Describing the broader study: The cohort included three men and two women between 18 and 49 years of age. Libraries were prepared and TCR repertoires were sequenced by different laboratories using diverse techniques, in order to increase sequencing depth and limit assay-specific biases. To estimate repertoire size and how much clonotype sharing occurs between individuals, the study deeply sequenced the blood TCR repertoires of 5 or 6 healthy adults. Between about 0.94 and 8.9 billion PBMCs per donor were obtained by leukapheresis. For each donor, three plates each were used for CD4 naive and CD4 memory, two plates were used for CD8 naive, and one plate was used for CD8 memory. General study outcomes and caveats: Approximately 5% of naive CD4, 3.5% of naive CD8, around 2.3% of memory CD4, and 0.4% of memory CD8 clonotypes were shared across four donors. Compared with non-shared clonotypes, the clonotypes found in all four sorted-subset donors had higher generation probabilities. Sampling was restricted to blood, and TCR repertoires in tissue are likely to differ from TCR repertoires in blood. Incomplete sequencing was indicated by rarefaction of sorted-subset datasets, despite the large sequencing depth. Based on pairwise subsampling, the degree of clonotype sharing among donors was expected to be affected by sequencing depth. Estimated clonotype richness was generally larger for naive than for memory subsets. The small number of donors limited the genetic and exposure-history diversity represented.

This clone occurred once. What antigen it recognizes has not been identified. The record has no base qualities; no much larger clone is one base away. The CDR3 measures 13 amino acids from cysteine to phenylalanine. The read is trimmed to its CDR3 DNA, 39 bases read in frame from base 1. The germline V gene supplies CDR1 SGHDN and CDR2 FVKESK. V lost 3 bases and J lost 6 bases; the stretch between them is 8 bases long. Using the deep immunoSEQ assay, multiplex PCR amplified TCR CDR3 regions from genomic DNA. Extracted genomic DNA from each cell subset was spread evenly across all wells of several immunoSEQ 96-well plates, with each plate serving as a replicate. For sorted subsets, about 200 ng genomic DNA, equal to approximately 30,000 T cell genomes, was loaded into each replicate PCR. Purified libraries were quantified with a Qubit 3.0 fluorometer, sized on a Bioanalyzer 2100, and re-quantified with the KAPA Library Quantification kit. Every immunoSEQ 96-well plate was sequenced on a dedicated single-read 150-cycle Illumina NextSeq 550 flow cell. As for how the authors treated the data: The immunoSEQ output contained only junctional sequences without quality scores, so filtering could not match that applied to full-length reads. Sequences were annotated with PyIR, a Python wrapper for IgBLAST v1.9, and V/J genes and CDR3 were assigned using IMGT germline references. Reads were filtered out if the reads had weak V/J assignments (E-value above 1e-6), no CDR3, stop codons, out-of-frame junctions, or ambiguous translated residues. V3J clonotypes were defined as sequences sharing an identical inferred V gene, J gene, and CDR3 amino acid sequence. The percentage overlap between two repertoires was calculated by dividing the number of shared unique clonotypes by the size of the smaller repertoire. RTK rarefaction, the Chao1 estimator, and Recon v2.1 estimates of unobserved clonotypes were used to assess repertoire richness. Generation probabilities for all TCRbeta clonotypes obtained by the gDNA method from several donors were computed using OLGA. Not all clones reach the TCRdb copy of this immuneACCESS table, which keeps in-frame sequences only. Checked studies attribute under half of the gap to unresolved V genes and leave the rest unexplained. D and trimming come from the DNA, and the V and J calls and clone size come from that table. This sample is represented by more than 2 million clones; approximately 94% of them were singletons. Of the sample, around 0.13% falls within the top ten clones.

The donors were healthy, HIV-negative adults with no recently reported acute infections or vaccinations. Every donor was a Caucasian adult residing in Nashville, Tennessee, USA. Magnetic negative selection was used to enrich CD4+ T cells, after which naive cells were positively selected on CD45RA and the negative fraction became the memory subset. Blood was collected by leukapheresis, and PBMCs were isolated by Ficoll-Histopaque density gradient centrifugation and then cryopreserved in liquid nitrogen vapor phase. Purity and quantity of every magnetically sorted T cell population were checked by analytical flow cytometry. Genomic DNA was isolated from every sorted fraction and measured by UV absorbance on a Nanodrop 2000c.

This TCR derives from a man aged 18 to 30 in good health. The sequenced sample consisted of naive CD4+ T cells sorted from blood. Explained via the paper, the cell subset or site label denotes: CD45RA+ positively selected. The V and J segments used are TRBV14 and TRBJ2-2, with the identity of the D gene unclear. The sequenced DNA is TGTGCCAGCAGCCAGACTTACCCCGGGGAGCTGTTTTTT. Its translation is CASSQTYPGELFF.